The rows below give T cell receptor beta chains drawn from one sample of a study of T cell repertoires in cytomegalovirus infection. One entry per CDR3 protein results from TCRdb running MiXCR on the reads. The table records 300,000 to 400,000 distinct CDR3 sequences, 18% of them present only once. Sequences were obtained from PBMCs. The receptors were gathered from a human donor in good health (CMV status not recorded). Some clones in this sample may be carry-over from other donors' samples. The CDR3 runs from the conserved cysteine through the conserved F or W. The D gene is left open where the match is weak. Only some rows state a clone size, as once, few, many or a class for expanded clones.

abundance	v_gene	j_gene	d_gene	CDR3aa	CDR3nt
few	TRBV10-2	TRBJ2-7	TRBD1	CASSESNRGVYEQYF	TGCGCCAGCAGTGAATCCAACAGGGGAGTCTACGAGCAGTACTTC
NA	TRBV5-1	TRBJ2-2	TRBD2	CASSPIAGTNTGELFF	TGCGCCAGCAGCCCGATAGCGGGGACTAACACCGGGGAGCTGTTTTTT
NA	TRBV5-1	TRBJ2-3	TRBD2	CASSSGLVTDTQYF	TGCGCCAGCAGCTCGGGACTAGTCACAGATACGCAGTATTTT
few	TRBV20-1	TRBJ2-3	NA	CSARKDGRWDTQYF	TGCAGTGCTAGAAAGGACGGACGATGGGATACGCAGTATTTT
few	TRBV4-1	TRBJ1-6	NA	CASSQDPGDHSPLHF	TGCGCCAGCAGCCAAGATCCAGGGGATCATTCACCCCTCCACTTT
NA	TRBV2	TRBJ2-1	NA	CASRPSENEQFF	TGTGCCAGCCGTCCGAGTGAGAATGAGCAGTTCTTC
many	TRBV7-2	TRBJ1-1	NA	CASSLVTLGAFF	TGTGCCAGCAGCTTAGTAACACTTGGGGCTTTCTTT
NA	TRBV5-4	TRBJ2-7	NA	CASSLRDAPYEQYF	TGTGCCAGCAGCCTCCGGGACGCCCCCTACGAGCAGTACTTC
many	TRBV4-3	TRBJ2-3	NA	CASSQGVGTDTQYF	TGCGCCAGCAGCCAAGGAGTGGGCACAGATACGCAGTATTTT
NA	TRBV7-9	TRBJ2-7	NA	CASRLDGGYEQYF	TGTGCCAGCAGGTTGGACGGGGGCTACGAGCAGTACTTC
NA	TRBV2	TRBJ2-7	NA	CASLGPQYEQYF	TGTGCCAGCCTGGGACCTCAATACGAGCAGTACTTC
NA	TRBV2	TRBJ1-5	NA	CASRAEGNQPQHF	TGTGCCAGCAGAGCGGAGGGAAATCAGCCCCAGCATTTT
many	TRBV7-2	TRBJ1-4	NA	CASSLVQLPGSEKLFF	TGTGCCAGCAGCTTAGTACAGCTCCCCGGGTCCGAAAAACTGTTTTTT
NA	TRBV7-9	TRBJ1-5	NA	CASSTGEVGFYGWNQPQHF	TGTGCCAGCAGCACCGGAGAGGTGGGTTTCTACGGCTGGAATCAGCCCCAGCATTTT
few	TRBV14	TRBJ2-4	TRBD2	CASSQAGGKNIQYF	TGTGCCAGCAGCCAAGCGGGAGGCAAAAACATTCAGTACTTC
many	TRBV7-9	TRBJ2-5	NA	CASSSSLGIQETQYF	TGTGCCAGCAGCTCCTCCCTTGGGATCCAAGAGACCCAGTACTTC
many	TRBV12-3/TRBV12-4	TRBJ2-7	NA	CASTLNELSYEQYF	TGTGCCAGCACCCTTAATGAATTGTCCTACGAGCAGTACTTC
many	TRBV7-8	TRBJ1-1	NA	CASRVDMNTEAFF	TGTGCCAGCAGGGTTGACATGAACACTGAAGCTTTCTTT
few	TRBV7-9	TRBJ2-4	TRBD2	CASSSFSGRSVRIQYF	TGTGCCAGCAGTAGCTTCAGCGGGAGGTCTGTTCGGATTCAGTACTTC
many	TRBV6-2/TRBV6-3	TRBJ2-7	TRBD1	CASTSQGTGVEEQYF	TGTGCCAGCACCTCCCAGGGGACAGGGGTGGAGGAGCAGTACTTC
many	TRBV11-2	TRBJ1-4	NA	CASTQQETNEKLFF	TGTGCCAGCACCCAACAGGAGACTAATGAAAAACTGTTTTTT
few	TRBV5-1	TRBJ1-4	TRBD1	CASSRRTGRVEKLFF	TGCGCCAGCAGCAGGAGGACAGGGCGGGTGGAAAAACTGTTTTTT
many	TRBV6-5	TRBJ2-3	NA	CASSSTRDTQYF	TGTGCCAGCAGTTCGACTAGGGATACGCAGTATTTT
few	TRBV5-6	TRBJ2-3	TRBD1	CASSPGQGEGDTQYF	TGTGCCAGCAGCCCGGGACAGGGGGAAGGAGATACGCAGTATTTT
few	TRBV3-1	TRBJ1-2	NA	CASSQDREGGYTF	TGTGCCAGCAGCCAAGACAGGGAAGGCGGCTACACCTTC
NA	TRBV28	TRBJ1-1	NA	CAIKGIGNTEAFF	TGTGCCATCAAGGGTATCGGGAACACTGAAGCTTTCTTT
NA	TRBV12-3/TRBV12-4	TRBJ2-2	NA	CASSPAGEELFF	TGTGCCAGCAGCCCTGCCGGTGAGGAGCTGTTTTTT
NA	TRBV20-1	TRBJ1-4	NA	CSAQDGGGEKLFF	TGCAGTGCCCAAGACGGGGGAGGTGAAAAACTGTTTTTT
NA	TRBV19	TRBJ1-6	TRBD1	CASSPDRENSPLHF	TGTGCCAGTAGTCCGGACAGGGAGAATTCACCCCTCCACTTT
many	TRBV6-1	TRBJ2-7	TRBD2	CASGRLAGGDYEQYF	TGTGCCAGCGGTAGACTAGCGGGGGGGGATTACGAGCAGTACTTC
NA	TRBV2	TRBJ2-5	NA	CASSEFLVQETQYF	TGTGCCAGCAGTGAATTTCTTGTCCAAGAGACCCAGTACTTC
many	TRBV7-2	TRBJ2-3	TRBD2	CASSSMGLDSDTQYF	TGTGCCAGCAGCTCTATGGGACTAGATTCAGATACGCAGTATTTT
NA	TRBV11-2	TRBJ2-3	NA	CASSLWGRVGTDTQYF	TGTGCCAGCAGCCTATGGGGCAGGGTGGGAACAGATACGCAGTATTTT
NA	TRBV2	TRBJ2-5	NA	CASRPTNQETQYF	TGTGCCAGCCGGCCAACCAACCAAGAGACCCAGTACTTC